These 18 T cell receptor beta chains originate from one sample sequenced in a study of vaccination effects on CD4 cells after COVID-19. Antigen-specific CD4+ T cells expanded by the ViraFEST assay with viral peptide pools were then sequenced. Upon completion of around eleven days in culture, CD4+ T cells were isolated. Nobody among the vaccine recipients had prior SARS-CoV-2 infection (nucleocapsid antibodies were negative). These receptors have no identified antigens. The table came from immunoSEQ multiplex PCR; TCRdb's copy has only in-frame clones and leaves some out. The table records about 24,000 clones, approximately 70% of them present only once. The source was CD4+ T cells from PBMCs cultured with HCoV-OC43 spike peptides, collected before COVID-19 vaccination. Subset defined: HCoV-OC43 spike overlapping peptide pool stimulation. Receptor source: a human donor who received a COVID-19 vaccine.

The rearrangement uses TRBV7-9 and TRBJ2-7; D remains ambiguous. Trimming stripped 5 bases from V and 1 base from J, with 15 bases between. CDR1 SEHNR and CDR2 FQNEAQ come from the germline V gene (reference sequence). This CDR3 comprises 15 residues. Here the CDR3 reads CASSALLWGSYEQYF. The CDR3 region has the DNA TGTGCCAGCAGCGCCCTATTGTGGGGATCCTACGAGCAGTACTTC.

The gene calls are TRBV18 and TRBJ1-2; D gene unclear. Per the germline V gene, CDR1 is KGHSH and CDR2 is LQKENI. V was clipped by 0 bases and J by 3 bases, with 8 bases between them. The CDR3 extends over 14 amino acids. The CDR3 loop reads CASSPPGLDYGYTF. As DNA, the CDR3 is TGTGCCAGCTCACCACCGGGCCTCGACTATGGCTACACCTTC.

The CDR3 DNA sequence: TGTGCCACCCAAGGAGAGGGGCTGGATACGCAGTATTTT. Its translation: CATQGEGLDTQYF. The rearrangement joins TRBV24-1 to TRBJ2-3; TRBD1 or TRBD2 may be the D gene (5 bases each). The V end was cut by 9 bases, the J end by 6 bases, with 15 bases between. The V gene's germline CDR1 is KGHDR and CDR2 SFDVKD. The CDR3 contains 13 residues.

The CDR3 DNA reads TGTGCCAGCAGCGCAAGGGCCGGTGAGGAGTACTTC. It is translated as CASSARAGEEYF. This chain uses TRBV2 with TRBJ2-7; D is undetermined. Per germline, CDR1 SNHLY and CDR2 FYNNEI. Trimming stripped 6 bases from V and 11 bases from J, with 17 bases between. This CDR3 contains 12 residues.

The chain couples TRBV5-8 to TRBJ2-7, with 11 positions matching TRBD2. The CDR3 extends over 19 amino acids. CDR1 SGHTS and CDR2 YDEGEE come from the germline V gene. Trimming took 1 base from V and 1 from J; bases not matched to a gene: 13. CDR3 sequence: CASSLRPGLAGGKSYEQYF. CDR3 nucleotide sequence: TGTGCCAGCAGCTTGAGGCCCGGGCTAGCGGGAGGAAAATCCTACGAGCAGTACTTC.

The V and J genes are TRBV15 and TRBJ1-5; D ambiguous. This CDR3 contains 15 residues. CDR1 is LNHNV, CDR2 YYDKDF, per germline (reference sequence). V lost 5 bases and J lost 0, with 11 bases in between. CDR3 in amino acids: CATSLRLYSNQPQHF. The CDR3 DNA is TGTGCCACCAGCCTGCGGCTTTATAGCAATCAGCCCCAGCATTTT.

CDR3: CASSYAQGLQPQHF. In DNA form, the CDR3 reads TGCGCCAGCAGCTACGCACAGGGTTTGCAGCCCCAGCATTTT. The rearrangement uses TRBV4-1 and TRBJ1-5, with a possible D match to TRBD1 (6 bases). Deletions cut 5 bases from V and 7 bases from J, with 15 bases between. CDR1 and CDR2 (germline): MGHRA, YSYEKL. This CDR3 has 14 residues.

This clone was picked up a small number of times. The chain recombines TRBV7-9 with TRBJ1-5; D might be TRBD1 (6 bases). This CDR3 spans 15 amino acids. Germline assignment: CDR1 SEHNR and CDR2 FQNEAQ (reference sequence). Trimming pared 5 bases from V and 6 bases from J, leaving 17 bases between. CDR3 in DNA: TGTGCCAGCAGCGTAGGGGGGCTCTTTGGTCAGCCCCAGCATTTT. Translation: CASSVGGLFGQPQHF. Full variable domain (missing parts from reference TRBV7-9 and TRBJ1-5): DTGVSQNPRHKITKRGQNVTFRCDPISEHNRLYWYRQTLGQGPEFLTYFQNEAQLEKSRLLSDRFSAERPKGSFSTLEIQRTEQGDSAMYLCASSVGGLFGQPQHFGDGTRLSIL.

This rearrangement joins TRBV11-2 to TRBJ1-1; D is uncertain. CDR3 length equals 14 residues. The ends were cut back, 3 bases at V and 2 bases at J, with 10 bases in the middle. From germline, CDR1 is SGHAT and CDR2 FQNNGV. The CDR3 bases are TGTGCCAGCAGCTTCGGCAGTTCCAACACTGAAGCTTTCTTT. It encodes CASSFGSSNTEAFF. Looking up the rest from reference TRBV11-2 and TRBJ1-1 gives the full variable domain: EAGVAQSPRYKIIEKRQSVAFWCNPISGHATLYWYQQILGQGPKLLIQFQNNGVVDDSQLPKDRFSAERLKGVDSTLKIQPAKLEDSAVYLCASSFGSSNTEAFFGQGTRLTVV.

The CDR3 sequence: CASSSGQGYYNEQFF. CDR3 DNA sequence: TGTGCCAGCAGCTCGGGACAGGGGTACTACAATGAGCAGTTCTTC. The gene calls are TRBV7-2 and TRBJ2-1, with TRBD1 matching over 10 bases. Germline values: CDR1 SGHTA, CDR2 FQGNSA. Trimming took 4 bases from V and 3 from J; bases not matched to a gene: 3. The CDR3 contains 15 residues.

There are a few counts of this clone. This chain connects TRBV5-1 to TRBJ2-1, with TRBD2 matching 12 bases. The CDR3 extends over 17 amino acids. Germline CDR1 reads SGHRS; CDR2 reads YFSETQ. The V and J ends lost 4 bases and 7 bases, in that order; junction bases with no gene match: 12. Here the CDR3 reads CASSLRLAGDKRNEQFF. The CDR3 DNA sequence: TGCGCCAGCAGCCTCCGACTAGCGGGAGACAAGAGGAATGAGCAGTTCTTC.

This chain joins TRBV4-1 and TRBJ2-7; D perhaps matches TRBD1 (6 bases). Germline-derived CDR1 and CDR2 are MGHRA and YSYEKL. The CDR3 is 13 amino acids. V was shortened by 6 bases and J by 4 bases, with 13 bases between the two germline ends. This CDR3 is CASRKTGKYEQYF. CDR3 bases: TGCGCCAGCAGGAAAACAGGGAAATACGAGCAGTACTTC.

The CDR3 region has the DNA TGTGCCAGCAGCCCGGGACTAGTGTACGAGCAGTACTTC. Translating gives CASSPGLVYEQYF. The chain links TRBV7-2 to TRBJ2-7; 8 nucleotides agree with TRBD2. V trimming: 5 bases; J trimming: 4 bases; junction bases outside the gene matches: 4. The CDR3 covers 13 residues. Germline CDR1 reads SGHTA; CDR2 reads FQGNSA.

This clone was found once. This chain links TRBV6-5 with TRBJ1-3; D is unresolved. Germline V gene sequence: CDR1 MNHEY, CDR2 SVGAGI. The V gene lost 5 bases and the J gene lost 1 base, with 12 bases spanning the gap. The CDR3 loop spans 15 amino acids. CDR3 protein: CASSPPAGSGNTIYF. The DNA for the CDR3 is TGTGCCAGCAGTCCACCCGCCGGGTCTGGAAACACCATATATTTT.

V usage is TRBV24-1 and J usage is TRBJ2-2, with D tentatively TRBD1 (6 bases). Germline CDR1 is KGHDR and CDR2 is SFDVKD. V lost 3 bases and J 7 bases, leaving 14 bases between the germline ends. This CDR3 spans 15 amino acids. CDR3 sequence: CATSDQNRVDGELFF. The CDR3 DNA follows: TGTGCCACCAGTGATCAAAACAGGGTCGACGGGGAGCTGTTTTTT.

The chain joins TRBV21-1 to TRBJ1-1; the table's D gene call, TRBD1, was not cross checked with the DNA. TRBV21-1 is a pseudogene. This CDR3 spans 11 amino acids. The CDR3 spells CAATGEPEAFF. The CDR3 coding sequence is TGTGCCGCGACAGGGGAGCCTGAAGCTTTCTTT.

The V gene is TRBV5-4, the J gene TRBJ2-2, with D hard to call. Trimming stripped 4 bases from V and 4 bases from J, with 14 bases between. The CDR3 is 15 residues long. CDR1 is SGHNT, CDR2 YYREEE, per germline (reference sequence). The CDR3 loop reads CASSQPTDSTGELFF. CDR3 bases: TGTGCCAGCAGCCAACCGACCGATTCCACCGGGGAGCTGTTTTTT.

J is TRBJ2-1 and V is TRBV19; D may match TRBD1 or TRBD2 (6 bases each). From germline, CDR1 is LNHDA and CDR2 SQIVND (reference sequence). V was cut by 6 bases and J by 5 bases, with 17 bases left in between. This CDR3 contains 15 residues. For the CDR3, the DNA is TGTGCCAGTAGGAATGTAGTGGGGGGCGACAATGAGCAGTTCTTC. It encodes CASRNVVGGDNEQFF.